The clone carrying this T cell receptor (beta chain) showed up just a few times. Its antigen is unknown. The sample contains more than one DNA sequence encoding this CDR3. Treatment specified: oral pan-JAK inhibitor, 5-10 mg twice daily. This record comes from a study of CD8+ T cells in alopecia areata. At the level of the study: Patients took tofacitinib for 6 to 18 months, followed by 6 drug-free months.

Trimming removed 0 bases from V and 4 bases from J, with 13 bases in between. CDR3 size: 14 residues. Germline V gene data show CDR1 as SQVTM and CDR2 as ANQGSEA. General study points: Many expanded lesional clones stayed in scalp and blood while on tofacitinib.

Following RNA extraction, reverse transcription yielded cDNA that acted as the sequencing template. This table comes from immunoSEQ multiplex PCR, and its TCRdb copy is limited to in-frame clones, with some not included. The sample includes over 90,000 clones, 85% to 90% seen only once; the top ten take approximately 12%. The chain is built from TRBV29-1 and TRBJ2-7; weak D call: TRBD1 (6 bases). The sample was CD8+ T cells sorted from blood, taken at week 34, from a patient treated with tofacitinib. This TCR was sampled from a human donor with alopecia areata. The CDR3 coding sequence is TGCAGCGTTGAAGAGGGGACATCTTCTTACGAGCAGTACTTC. Protein sequence: CSVEEGTSSYEQYF.